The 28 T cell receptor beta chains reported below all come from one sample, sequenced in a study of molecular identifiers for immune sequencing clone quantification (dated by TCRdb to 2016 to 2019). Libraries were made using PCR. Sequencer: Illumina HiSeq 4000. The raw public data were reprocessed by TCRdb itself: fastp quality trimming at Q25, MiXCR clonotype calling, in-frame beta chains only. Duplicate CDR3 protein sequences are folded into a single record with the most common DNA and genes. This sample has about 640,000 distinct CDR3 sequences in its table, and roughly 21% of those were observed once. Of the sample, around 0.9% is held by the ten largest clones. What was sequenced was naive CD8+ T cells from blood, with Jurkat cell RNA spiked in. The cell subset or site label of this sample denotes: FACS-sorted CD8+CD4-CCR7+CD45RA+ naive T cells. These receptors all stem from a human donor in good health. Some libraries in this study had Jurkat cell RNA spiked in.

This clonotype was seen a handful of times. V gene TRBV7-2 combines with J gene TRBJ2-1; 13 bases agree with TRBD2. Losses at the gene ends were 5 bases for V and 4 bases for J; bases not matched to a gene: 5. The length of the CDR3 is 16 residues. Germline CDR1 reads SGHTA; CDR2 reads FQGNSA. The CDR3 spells CASSLTSGGLYNEQFF. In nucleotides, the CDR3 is TGTGCCAGCAGCCTGACTAGCGGGGGGTTATACAATGAGCAGTTCTTC.

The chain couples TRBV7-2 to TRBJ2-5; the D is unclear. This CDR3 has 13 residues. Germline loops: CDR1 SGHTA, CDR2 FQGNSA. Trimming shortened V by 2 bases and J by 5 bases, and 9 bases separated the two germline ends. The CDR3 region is CASSLQLWETQYF. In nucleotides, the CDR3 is TGTGCCAGCAGCTTACAGCTTTGGGAGACCCAGTACTTC.

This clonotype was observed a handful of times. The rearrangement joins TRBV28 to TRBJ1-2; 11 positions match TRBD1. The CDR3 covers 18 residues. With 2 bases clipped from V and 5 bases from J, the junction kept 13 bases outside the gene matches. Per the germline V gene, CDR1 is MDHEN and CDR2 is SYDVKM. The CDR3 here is CASSLRTRTGGAEYGYTF. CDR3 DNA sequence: TGTGCCAGCAGTTTACGTACGAGGACAGGGGGCGCGGAGTATGGCTACACCTTC.

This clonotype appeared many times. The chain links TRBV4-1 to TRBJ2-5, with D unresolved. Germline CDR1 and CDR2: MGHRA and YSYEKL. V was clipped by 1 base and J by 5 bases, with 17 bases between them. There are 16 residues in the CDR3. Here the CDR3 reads CASSQVGSSKLETQYF. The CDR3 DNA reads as TGCGCCAGCAGCCAAGTGGGGTCCAGTAAATTGGAGACCCAGTACTTC.

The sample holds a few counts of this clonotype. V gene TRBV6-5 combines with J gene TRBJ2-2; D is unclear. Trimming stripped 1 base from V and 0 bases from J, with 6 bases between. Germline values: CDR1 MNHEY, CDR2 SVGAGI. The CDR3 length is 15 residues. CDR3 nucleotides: TGTGCCAGCAGTTACTTAACGACGAACACCGGGGAGCTGTTTTTT. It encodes CASSYLTTNTGELFF.

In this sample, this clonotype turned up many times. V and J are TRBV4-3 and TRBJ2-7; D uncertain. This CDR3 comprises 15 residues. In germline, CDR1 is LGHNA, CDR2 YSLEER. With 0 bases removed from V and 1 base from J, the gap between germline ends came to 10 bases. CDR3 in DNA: TGCGCCAGCAGCCAAGATTGGGTCGCGTCCTACGAGCAGTACTTC. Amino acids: CASSQDWVASYEQYF.

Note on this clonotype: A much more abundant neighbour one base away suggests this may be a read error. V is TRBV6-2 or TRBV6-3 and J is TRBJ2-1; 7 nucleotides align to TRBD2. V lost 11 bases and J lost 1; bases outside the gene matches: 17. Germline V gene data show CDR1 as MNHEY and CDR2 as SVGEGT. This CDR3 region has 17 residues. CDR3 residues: CAGSPAREGLSYNEQFF. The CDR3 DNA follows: TGTGCCGGTTCCCCGGCCAGGGAGGGCCTGTCCTACAATGAGCAGTTCTTC.

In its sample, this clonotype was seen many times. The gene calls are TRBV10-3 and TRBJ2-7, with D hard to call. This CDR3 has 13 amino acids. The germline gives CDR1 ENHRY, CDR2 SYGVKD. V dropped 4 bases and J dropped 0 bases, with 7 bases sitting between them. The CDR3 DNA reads TGTGCCATCAGTGCCGGCTACTCCTACGAGCAGTACTTC. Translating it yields CAISAGYSYEQYF.

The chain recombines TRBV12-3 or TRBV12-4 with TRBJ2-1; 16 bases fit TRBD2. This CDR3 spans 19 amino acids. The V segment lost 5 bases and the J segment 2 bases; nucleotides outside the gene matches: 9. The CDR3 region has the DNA TGTGCCAGCAGTCCCCCCCCCGGGACTAGCGGGAGGGCCTACAATGAGCAGTTCTTC. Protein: CASSPPPGTSGRAYNEQFF.

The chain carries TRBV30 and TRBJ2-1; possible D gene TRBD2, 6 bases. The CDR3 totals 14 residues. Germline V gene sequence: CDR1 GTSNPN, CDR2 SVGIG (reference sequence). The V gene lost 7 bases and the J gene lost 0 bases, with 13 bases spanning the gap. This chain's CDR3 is CALDPGSSYNEQFF. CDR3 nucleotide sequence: TGTGCCTTGGACCCCGGGAGCTCCTACAATGAGCAGTTCTTC.

CDR3 coding DNA: TGCAGCGTGGGGACTAGCGGGAGGTACGAGCAGTTCTTC. It specifies CSVGTSGRYEQFF. The chain uses TRBV29-1 and TRBJ2-1, with 15 bases lining up with TRBD2. V dropped 6 bases and J dropped 10; count of bases not matched to a gene: 4. Looked up from germline, CDR1 is SQVTM and CDR2 is ANQGSEA. This CDR3 is built from 13 residues.

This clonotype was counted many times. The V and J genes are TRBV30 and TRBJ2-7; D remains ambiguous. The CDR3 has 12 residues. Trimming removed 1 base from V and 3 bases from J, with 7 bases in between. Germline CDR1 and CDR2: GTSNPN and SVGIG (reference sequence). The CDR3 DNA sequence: TGTGCCTGGAGTGAAGTGAACTACGAGCAGTACTTC. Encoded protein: CAWSEVNYEQYF. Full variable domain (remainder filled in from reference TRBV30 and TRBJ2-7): SQTIHQWPATLVQPVGSPLSLECTVEGTSNPNLYWYRQAAGRGLQLLFYSVGIGQISSEVPQNLSASRPQDRQFILSSKKLLLSDSGFYLCAWSEVNYEQYFGPGTRLTVT.

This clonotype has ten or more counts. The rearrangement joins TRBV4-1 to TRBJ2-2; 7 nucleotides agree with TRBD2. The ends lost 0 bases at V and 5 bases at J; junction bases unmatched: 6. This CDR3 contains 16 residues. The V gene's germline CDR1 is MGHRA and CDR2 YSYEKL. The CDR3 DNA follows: TGCGCCAGCAGCCAAGAGGGGGACTATCGAACCGGGGAGCTGTTTTTT. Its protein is CASSQEGDYRTGELFF.

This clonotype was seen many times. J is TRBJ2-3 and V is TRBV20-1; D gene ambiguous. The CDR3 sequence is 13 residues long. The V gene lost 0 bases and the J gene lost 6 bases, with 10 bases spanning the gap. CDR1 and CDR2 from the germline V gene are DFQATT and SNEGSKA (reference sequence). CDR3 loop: CSARDLDPDTQYF. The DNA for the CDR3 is TGCAGTGCTAGAGATCTGGATCCGGATACGCAGTATTTT.

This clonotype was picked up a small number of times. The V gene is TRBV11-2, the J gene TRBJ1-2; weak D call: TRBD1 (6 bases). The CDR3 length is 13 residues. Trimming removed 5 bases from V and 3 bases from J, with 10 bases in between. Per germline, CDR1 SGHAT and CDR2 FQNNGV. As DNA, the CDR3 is TGTGCCAGCAGCACGTGGACAGACTATGGCTACACCTTC. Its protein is CASSTWTDYGYTF.

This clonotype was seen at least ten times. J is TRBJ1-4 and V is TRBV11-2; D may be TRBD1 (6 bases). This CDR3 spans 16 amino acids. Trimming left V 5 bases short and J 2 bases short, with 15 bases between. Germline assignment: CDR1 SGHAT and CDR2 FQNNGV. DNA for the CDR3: TGTGCCAGCAGCCCCACCCCAGGGGAGACTAATGAAAAACTGTTTTTT. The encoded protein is CASSPTPGETNEKLFF.

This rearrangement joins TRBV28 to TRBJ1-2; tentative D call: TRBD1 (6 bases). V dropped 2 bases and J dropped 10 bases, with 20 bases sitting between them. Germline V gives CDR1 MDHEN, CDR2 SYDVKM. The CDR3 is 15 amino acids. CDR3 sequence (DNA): TGTGCCAGCAGTTTAGGGGGGGCCATGATGGATGACTACACCTTC. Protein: CASSLGGAMMDDYTF.

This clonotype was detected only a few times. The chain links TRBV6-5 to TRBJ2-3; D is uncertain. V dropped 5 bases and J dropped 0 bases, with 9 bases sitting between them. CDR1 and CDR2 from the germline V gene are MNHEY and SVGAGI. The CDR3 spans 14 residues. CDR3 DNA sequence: TGTGCCAGCAGTCATACAGATAGCACAGATACGCAGTATTTT. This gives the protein CASSHTDSTDTQYF.

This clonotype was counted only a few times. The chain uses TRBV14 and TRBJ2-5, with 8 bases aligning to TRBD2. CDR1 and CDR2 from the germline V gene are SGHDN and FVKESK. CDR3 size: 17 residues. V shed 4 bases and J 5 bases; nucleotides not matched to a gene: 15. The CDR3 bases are TGTGCCAGCAGCCTAGCAAAGAAGGGACTAGGGGTTGAGACCCAGTACTTC. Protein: CASSLAKKGLGVETQYF. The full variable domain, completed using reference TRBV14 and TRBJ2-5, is EAGVTQFPSHSVIEKGQTVTLRCDPISGHDNLYWYRRVMGKEIKFLLHFVKESKQDESGMPNNRFLAERTGGTYSTLKVQPAELEDSGVYFCASSLAKKGLGVETQYFGPGTRLLVL.

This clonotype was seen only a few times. The CDR3 reads CASSEDPEGPHGYTF. The CDR3 DNA reads TGTGCCAGCAGTGAGGACCCTGAGGGGCCCCATGGCTACACCTTC. The chain uses TRBV6-4 and TRBJ1-2, with D perhaps TRBD1 (5 bases). Looked up from germline, CDR1 is MRHNA and CDR2 is SNTAGT. The CDR3 runs to 15 residues. Trimming pared 3 bases from V and 6 bases from J, leaving 17 bases between.

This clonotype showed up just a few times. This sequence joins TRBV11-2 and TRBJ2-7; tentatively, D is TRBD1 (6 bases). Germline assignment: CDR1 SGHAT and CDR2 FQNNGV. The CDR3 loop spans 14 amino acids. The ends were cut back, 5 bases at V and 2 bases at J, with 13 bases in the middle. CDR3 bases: TGTGCCAGCAGCCCGGACGGACAGCCCTACGAGCAGTACTTC. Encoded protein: CASSPDGQPYEQYF. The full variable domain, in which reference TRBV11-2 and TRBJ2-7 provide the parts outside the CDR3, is EAGVAQSPRYKIIEKRQSVAFWCNPISGHATLYWYQQILGQGPKLLIQFQNNGVVDDSQLPKDRFSAERLKGVDSTLKIQPAKLEDSAVYLCASSPDGQPYEQYFGPGTRLTVT.

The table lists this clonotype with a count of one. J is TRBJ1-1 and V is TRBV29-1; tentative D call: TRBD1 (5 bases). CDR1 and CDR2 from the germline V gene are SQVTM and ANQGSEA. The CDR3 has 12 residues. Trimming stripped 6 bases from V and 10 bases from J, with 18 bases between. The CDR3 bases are TGCAGCGTCCCGCTGGGGGGAAGGAGAGCTTTCTTT. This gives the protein CSVPLGGRRAFF. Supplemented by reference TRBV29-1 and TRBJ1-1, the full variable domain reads SAVISQKPSRDICQRGTSLTIQCQVDSQVTMMFWYRQQPGQSLTLIATANQGSEATYESGFVIDKFPISRPNLTFSTLTVSNMSPEDSSIYLCSVPLGGRRAFFGQGTRLTVV.

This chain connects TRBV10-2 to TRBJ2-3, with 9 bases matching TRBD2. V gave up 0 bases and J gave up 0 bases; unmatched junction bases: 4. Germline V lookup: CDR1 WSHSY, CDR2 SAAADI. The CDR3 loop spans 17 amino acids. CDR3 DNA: TGCGCCAGCAGTGAGTCGGGGGGGACTAGCAGCACAGATACGCAGTATTTT. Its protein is CASSESGGTSSTDTQYF.

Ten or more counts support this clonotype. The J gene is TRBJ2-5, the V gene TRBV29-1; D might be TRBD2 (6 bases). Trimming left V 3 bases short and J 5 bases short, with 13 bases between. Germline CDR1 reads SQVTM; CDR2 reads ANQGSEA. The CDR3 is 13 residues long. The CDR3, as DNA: TGCAGCGTTGACTGGCGGGATCGTGAGACCCAGTACTTC. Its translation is CSVDWRDRETQYF.

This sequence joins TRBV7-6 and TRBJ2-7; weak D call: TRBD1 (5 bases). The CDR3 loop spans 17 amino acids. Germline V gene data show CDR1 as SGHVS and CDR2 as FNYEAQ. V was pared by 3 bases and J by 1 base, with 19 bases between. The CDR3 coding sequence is TGTGCCAGCAGCTTGTCCCCCCCTGAGACAGCGTCCTACGAGCAGTACTTC. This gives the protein CASSLSPPETASYEQYF.

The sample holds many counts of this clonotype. The CDR3 region is CSVGAPDTQYF. CDR3 sequence (DNA): TGCAGTGTAGGCGCCCCAGATACGCAGTATTTT. The gene calls are TRBV20-1 and TRBJ2-3, with D unclear. Deletions cut 7 bases from V and 4 bases from J, with 9 bases between. CDR1 and CDR2 (germline): DFQATT, SNEGSKA (reference sequence). CDR3 size: 11 residues.

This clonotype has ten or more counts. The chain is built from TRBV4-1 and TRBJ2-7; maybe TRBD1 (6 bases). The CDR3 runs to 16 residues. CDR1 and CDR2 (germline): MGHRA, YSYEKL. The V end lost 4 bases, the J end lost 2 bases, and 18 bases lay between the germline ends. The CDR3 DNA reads TGCGCCAGCAGCCTAAGATCAGTGACAGGACCCTACGAGCAGTACTTC. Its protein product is CASSLRSVTGPYEQYF.

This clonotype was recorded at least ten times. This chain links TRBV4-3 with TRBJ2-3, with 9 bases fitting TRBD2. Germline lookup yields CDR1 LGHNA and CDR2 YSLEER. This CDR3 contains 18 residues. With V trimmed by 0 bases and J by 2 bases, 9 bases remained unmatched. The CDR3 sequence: CASSQDRPSGATTDTQYF. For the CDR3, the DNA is TGCGCCAGCAGCCAAGATCGTCCTAGCGGGGCCACCACAGATACGCAGTATTTT.